These T cell receptor beta chains were read from a single sample in a study of T-cell memory formation after mild COVID-19. From the 5' RACE reads, TCRdb called clonotypes with MiXCR, one entry per CDR3 protein. The data contain approximately 230,000 distinct CDR3 sequences, about a sixth of them singletons. Sequences were obtained from PBMCs or a T cell subset sorted from them (not recorded which). The receptors stem from a man between 18 and 29 years old who had mild COVID-19 (a few samples of this study predate the infection). Cell type and time point are not known. CDR3s include the opening cysteine and the closing phenylalanine or tryptophan. Fields, in order: D gene, J gene, V gene, clone size, CDR3 protein, CDR3 DNA. A D gene is named only where the DNA matches it firmly. For some rows the clone size is stated as once, few or many, or as a class when expanded; others skip it.

D gene: NA; J gene: TRBJ1-2; V gene: TRBV6-5; clone size: few; CDR3 protein: CASSDGPSGVHYGYTF; CDR3 DNA: TGTGCCAGCAGCGACGGGCCATCAGGGGTACACTATGGCTACACCTTC
D gene: NA; J gene: TRBJ1-6; V gene: TRBV5-1; clone size: NA; CDR3 protein: CASRVGANAANSPLHF; CDR3 DNA: TGCGCCAGCAGAGTCGGGGCCAACGCTGCTAATTCACCCCTCCACTTT
D gene: NA; J gene: TRBJ1-2; V gene: TRBV20-1; clone size: NA; CDR3 protein: CSARPLTGIGYTF; CDR3 DNA: TGCAGTGCTAGACCGCTAACAGGGATCGGCTACACCTTC
D gene: NA; J gene: TRBJ2-2; V gene: TRBV20-1; clone size: few; CDR3 protein: CSARQGSRELFF; CDR3 DNA: TGCAGTGCTAGACAGGGATCGCGGGAGCTGTTTTTT
D gene: NA; J gene: TRBJ2-3; V gene: TRBV11-2; clone size: NA; CDR3 protein: CASSHDRRGDTQYF; CDR3 DNA: TGTGCCAGCAGTCATGACAGGCGGGGAGATACGCAGTATTTT
D gene: NA; J gene: TRBJ1-1; V gene: TRBV12-3/TRBV12-4; clone size: NA; CDR3 protein: CASTMSVNTEAFF; CDR3 DNA: TGTGCCAGCACCATGTCGGTGAACACTGAAGCTTTCTTT
D gene: NA; J gene: TRBJ2-3; V gene: TRBV6-5; clone size: NA; CDR3 protein: CASGGGPVNTQYF; CDR3 DNA: TGTGCCAGCGGGGGGGGGCCGGTAAATACGCAGTATTTT
D gene: NA; J gene: TRBJ2-1; V gene: TRBV10-2; clone size: few; CDR3 protein: CASSEGPYNEQFF; CDR3 DNA: TGCGCCAGCAGTGAAGGGCCCTACAATGAGCAGTTCTTC
D gene: NA; J gene: TRBJ2-7; V gene: TRBV7-2; clone size: NA; CDR3 protein: CASSLARSYSYEQYF; CDR3 DNA: TGTGCCAGCAGCTTAGCGCGTAGCTACTCCTACGAGCAGTACTTC
D gene: NA; J gene: TRBJ1-1; V gene: TRBV5-1; clone size: many; CDR3 protein: CASSSEMNTEAFF; CDR3 DNA: TGCGCCAGCAGCTCTGAAATGAACACTGAAGCTTTCTTT